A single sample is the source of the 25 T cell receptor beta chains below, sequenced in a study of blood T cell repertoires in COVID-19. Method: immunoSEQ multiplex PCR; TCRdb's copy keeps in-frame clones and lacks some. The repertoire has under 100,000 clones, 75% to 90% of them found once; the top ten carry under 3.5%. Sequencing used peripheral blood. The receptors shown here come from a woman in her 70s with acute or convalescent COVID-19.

The CDR3 region is CATSATSGNTIYF. The CDR3 nucleotides are TGTGCCACCAGTGCCACCAGTGGAAACACCATATATTTT. V is TRBV24-1 and J is TRBJ1-3; no reliable D call. The V end lost 5 bases, the J end lost 3 bases, and 7 bases lay between the germline ends. From germline, CDR1 is KGHDR and CDR2 SFDVKD. The CDR3 runs 13 residues.

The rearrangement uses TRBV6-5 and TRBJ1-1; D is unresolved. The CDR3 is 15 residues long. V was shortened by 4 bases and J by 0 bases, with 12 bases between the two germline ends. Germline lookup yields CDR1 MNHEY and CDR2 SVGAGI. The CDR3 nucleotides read TGTGCCAGCAGTTCCCCGCGGGAGATGAACACTGAAGCTTTCTTT. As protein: CASSSPREMNTEAFF.

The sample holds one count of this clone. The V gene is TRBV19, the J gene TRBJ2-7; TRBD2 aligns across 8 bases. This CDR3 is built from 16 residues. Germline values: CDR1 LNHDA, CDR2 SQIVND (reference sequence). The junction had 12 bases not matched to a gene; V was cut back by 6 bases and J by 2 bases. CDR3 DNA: TGTGCCAGTAGCCTACACGGGACTAGAGGTGCCTACGAGCAGTACTTC. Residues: CASSLHGTRGAYEQYF. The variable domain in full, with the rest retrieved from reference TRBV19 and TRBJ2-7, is DGGITQSPKYLFRKEGQNVTLSCEQNLNHDAMYWYRQDPGQGLRLIYYSQIVNDFQKGDIAEGYSVSREKKESFPLTVTSAQKNPTAFYLCASSLHGTRGAYEQYFGPGTRLTVT.

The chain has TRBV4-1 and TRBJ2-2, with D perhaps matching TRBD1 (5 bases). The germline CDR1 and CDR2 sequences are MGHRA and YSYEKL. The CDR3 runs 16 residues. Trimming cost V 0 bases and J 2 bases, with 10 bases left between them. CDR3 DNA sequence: TGCGCCAGCAGCCAAGAATCGCAGGGAAACACCGGGGAGCTGTTTTTT. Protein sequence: CASSQESQGNTGELFF.

The CDR3 region has the DNA TGTGCCAGCAGCCCCGGAGGGAATCAGCCCCAGCATTTT. Its translation is CASSPGGNQPQHF. The chain has TRBV12-3 or TRBV12-4 and TRBJ1-5; no definite D call. This CDR3 has 13 amino acids. Trimming pared 6 bases from V and 4 bases from J, leaving 10 bases between.

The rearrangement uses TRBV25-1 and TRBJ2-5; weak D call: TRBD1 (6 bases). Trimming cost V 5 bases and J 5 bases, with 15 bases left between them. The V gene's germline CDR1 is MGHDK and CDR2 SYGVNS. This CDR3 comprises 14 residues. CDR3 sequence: CASSKQQGRETQYF. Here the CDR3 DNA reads TGTGCCAGCAGTAAACAACAGGGCCGGGAGACCCAGTACTTC.

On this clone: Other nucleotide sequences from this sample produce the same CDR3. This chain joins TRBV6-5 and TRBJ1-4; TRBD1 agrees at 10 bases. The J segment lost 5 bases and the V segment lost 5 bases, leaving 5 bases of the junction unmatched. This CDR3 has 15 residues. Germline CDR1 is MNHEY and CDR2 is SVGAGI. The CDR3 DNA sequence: TGTGCCAGCAGTCAGGGGACAGGGGACAATGAAAAACTGTTTTTT. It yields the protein CASSQGTGDNEKLFF.

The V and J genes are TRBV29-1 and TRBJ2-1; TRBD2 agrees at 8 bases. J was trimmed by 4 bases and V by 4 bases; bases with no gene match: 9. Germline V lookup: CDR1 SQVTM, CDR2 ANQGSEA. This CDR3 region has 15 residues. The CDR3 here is CSVAPLAERYNEQFF. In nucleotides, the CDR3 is TGCAGCGTTGCGCCACTAGCGGAGAGATACAATGAGCAGTTCTTC.

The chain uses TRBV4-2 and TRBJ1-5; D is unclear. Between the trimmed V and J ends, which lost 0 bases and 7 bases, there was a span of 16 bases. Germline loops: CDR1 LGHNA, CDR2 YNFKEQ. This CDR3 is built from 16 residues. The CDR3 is CASSQDVGIWQQPQHF. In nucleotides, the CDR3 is TGTGCCAGCAGCCAAGATGTCGGGATTTGGCAACAGCCCCAGCATTTT.

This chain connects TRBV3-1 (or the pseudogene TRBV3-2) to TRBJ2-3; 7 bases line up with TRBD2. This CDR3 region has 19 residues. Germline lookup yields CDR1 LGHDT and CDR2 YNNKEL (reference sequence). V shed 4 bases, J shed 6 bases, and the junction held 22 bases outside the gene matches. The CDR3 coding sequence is TGTGCCAGCAGCCCCTTCCGCCACAGTCGGGGGAGGGTCGGGGATACGCAGTATTTT. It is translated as CASSPFRHSRGRVGDTQYF.

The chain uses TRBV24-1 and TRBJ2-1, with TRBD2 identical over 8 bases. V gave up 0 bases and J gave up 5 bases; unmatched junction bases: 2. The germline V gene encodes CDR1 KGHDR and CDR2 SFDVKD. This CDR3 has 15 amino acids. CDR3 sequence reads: CATSDLGSGDNEQFF. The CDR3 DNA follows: TGTGCCACCAGTGATTTGGGTAGCGGGGACAATGAGCAGTTCTTC.

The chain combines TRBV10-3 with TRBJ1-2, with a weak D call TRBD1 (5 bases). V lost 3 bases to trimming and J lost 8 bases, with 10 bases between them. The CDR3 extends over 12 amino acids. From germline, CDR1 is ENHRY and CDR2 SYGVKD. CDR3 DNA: TGTGCCATCAGTGAACTGCGGGACGGCTACACCTTC. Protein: CAISELRDGYTF.

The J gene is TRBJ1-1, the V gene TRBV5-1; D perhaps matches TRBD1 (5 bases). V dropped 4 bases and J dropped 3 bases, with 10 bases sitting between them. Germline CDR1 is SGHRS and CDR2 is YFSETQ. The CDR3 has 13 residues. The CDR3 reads CASSPDRYTEAFF. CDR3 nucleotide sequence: TGCGCCAGCAGCCCAGACAGATACACTGAAGCTTTCTTT.

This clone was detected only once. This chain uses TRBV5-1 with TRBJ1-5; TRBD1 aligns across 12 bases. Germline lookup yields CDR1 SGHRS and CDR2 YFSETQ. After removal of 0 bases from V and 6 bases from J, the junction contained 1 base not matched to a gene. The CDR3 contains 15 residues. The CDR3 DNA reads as TGCGCCAGCAGCTTGGAGGGACAGGGGGCTCAGCCCCAGCATTTT. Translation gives CASSLEGQGAQPQHF.

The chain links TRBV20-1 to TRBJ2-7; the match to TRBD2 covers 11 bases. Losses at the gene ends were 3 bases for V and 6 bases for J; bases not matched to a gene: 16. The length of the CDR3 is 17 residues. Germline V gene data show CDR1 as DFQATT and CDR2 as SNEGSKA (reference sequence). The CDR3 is CSASEVITSGSIAEQYF. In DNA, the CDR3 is TGCAGTGCTAGTGAGGTGATTACTAGCGGGAGCATCGCCGAGCAGTACTTC.

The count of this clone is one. CDR3 residues: CASSAEQGGQPQHF. CDR3 coding DNA: TGCGCCAGCAGCGCAGAACAGGGGGGACAGCCCCAGCATTTT. The genes are TRBV4-1 and TRBJ1-5, with 8 bases lining up with TRBD1. Trimming at V came to 5 bases and at J to 7 bases, leaving 7 bases not matched to a gene. From germline, CDR1 is MGHRA and CDR2 YSYEKL. This CDR3 comprises 14 residues.

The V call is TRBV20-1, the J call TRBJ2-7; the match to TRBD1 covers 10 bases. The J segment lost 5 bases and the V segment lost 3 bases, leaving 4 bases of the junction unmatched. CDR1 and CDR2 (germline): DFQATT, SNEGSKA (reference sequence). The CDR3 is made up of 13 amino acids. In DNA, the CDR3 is TGCAGTGCTAGTACGGACAGGGGGGACGAGCAGTACTTC. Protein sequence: CSASTDRGDEQYF.

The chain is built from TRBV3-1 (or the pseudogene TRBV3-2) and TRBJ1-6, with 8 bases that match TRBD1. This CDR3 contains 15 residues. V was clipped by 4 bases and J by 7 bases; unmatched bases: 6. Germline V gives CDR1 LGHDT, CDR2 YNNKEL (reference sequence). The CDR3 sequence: CASSLWTGLNSPLHF. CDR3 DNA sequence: TGTGCCAGCAGCCTTTGGACAGGGCTCAATTCACCCCTCCACTTT.

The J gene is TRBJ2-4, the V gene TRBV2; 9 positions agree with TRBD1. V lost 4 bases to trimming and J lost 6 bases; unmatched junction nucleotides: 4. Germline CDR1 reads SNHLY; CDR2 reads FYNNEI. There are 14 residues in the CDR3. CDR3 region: CASSGQTGGNIQYF. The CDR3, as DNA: TGTGCCAGCAGTGGGCAGACAGGGGGAAACATTCAGTACTTC.

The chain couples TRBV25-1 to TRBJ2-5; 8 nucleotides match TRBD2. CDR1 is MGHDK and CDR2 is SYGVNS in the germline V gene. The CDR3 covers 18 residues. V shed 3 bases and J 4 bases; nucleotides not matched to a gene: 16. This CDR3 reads CASSEWAGGRPLGETQYF. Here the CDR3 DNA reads TGTGCCAGCAGTGAGTGGGCGGGAGGCCGCCCCTTGGGAGAGACCCAGTACTTC.

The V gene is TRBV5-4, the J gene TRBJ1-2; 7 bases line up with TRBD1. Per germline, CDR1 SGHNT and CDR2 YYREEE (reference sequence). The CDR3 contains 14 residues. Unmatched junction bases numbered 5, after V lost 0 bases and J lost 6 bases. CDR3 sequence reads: CASSLVKGADGYTF. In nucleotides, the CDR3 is TGTGCCAGCAGCTTGGTGAAGGGGGCAGATGGCTACACCTTC. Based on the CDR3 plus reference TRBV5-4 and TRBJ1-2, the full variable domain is ETGVTQSPTHLIKTRGQQVTLRCSSQSGHNTVSWYQQALGQGPQFIFQYYREEENGRGNFPPRFSGLQFPNYSSELNVNALELDDSALYLCASSLVKGADGYTFGSGTRLTVV.

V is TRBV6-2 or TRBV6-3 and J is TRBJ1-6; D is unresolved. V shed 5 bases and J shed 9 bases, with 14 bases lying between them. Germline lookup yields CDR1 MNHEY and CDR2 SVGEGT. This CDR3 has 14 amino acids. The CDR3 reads CASSLLRFTSPLHF. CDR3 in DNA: TGTGCCAGCAGTCTTTTGCGGTTCACTTCACCCCTCCACTTT.

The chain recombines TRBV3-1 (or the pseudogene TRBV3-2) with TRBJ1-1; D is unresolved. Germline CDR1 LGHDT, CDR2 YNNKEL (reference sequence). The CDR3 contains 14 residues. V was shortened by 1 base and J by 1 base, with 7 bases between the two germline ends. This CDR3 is CASSQVPGNTEAFF. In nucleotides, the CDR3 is TGTGCCAGCAGCCAAGTTCCCGGGAACACTGAAGCTTTCTTT.

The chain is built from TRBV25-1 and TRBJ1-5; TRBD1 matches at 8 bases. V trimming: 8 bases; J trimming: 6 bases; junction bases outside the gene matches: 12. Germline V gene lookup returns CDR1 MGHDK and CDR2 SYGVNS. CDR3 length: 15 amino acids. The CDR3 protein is CASGELDRVGQPQHF. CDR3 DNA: TGTGCCAGCGGCGAATTGGACAGGGTGGGTCAGCCCCAGCATTTT.

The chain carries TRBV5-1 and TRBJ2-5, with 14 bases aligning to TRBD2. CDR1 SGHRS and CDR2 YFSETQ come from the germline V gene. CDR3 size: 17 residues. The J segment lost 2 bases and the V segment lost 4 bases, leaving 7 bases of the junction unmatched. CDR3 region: CASSAGLAGVNQETQYF. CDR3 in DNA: TGCGCCAGCAGCGCGGGACTAGCGGGGGTAAATCAAGAGACCCAGTACTTC. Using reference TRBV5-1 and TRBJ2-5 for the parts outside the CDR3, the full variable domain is KAGVTQTPRYLIKTRGQQVTLSCSPISGHRSVSWYQQTPGQGLQFLFEYFSETQRNKGNFPGRFSGRQFSNSRSEMNVSTLELGDSALYLCASSAGLAGVNQETQYFGPGTRLLVL.